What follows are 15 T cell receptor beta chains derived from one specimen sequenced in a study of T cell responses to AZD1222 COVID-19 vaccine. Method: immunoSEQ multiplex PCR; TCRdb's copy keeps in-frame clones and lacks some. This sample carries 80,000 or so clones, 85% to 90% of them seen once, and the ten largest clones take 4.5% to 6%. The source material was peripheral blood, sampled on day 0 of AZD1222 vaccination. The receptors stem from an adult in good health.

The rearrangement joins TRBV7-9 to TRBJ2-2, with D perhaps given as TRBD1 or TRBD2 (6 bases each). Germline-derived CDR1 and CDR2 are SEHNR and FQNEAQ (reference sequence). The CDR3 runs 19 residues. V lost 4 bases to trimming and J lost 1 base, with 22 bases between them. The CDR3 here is CASSSPGSRGARNTGELFF. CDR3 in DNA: TGTGCCAGCAGCTCCCCCGGGAGTAGGGGGGCACGGAACACCGGGGAGCTGTTTTTT.

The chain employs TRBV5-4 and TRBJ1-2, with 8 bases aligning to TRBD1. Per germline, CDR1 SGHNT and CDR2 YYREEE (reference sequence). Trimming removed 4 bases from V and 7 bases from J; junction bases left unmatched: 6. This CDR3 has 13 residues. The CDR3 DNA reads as TGTGCCAGCAGCGGATGGACAGGGAGTGGCTACACCTTC. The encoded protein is CASSGWTGSGYTF.

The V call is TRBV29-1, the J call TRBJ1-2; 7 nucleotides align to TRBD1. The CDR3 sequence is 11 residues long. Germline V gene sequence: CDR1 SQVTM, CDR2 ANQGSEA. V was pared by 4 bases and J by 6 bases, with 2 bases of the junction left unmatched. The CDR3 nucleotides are TGCAGCGTTGTACAGGGGAATGGCTACACCTTC. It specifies CSVVQGNGYTF.

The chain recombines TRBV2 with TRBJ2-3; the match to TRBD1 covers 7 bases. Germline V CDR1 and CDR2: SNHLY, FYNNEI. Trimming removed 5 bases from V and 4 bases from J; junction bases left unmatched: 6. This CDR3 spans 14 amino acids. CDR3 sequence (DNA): TGTGCCAGCAGTTTATTACAGGGGTCAGATACGCAGTATTTT. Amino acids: CASSLLQGSDTQYF. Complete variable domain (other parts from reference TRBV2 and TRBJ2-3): EPEVTQTPSHQVTQMGQEVILRCVPISNHLYFYWYRQILGQKVEFLVSFYNNEISEKSEIFDDQFSVERPDGSNFTLKIRSTKLEDSAMYFCASSLLQGSDTQYFGPGTRLTVL.

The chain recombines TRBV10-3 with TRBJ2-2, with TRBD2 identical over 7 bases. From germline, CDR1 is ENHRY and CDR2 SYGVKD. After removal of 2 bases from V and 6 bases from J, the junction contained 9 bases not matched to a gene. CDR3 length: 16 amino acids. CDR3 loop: CAISEVGRAGSGELFF. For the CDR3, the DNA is TGTGCCATCAGTGAGGTCGGCAGAGCGGGGTCCGGGGAGCTGTTTTTT.

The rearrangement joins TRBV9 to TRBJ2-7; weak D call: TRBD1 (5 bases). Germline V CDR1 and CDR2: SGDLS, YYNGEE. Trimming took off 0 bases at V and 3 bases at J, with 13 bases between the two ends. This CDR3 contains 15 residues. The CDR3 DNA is TGTGCCAGCAGCGTAGTTTCAGGGCATATCTACGAGCAGTACTTC. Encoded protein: CASSVVSGHIYEQYF.

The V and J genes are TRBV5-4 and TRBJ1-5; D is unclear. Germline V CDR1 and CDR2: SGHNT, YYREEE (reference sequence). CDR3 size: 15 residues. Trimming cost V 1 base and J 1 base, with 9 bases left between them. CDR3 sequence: CASSLFGQSNQPQHF. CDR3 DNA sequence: TGTGCCAGCAGCTTGTTTGGGCAGAGCAATCAGCCCCAGCATTTT.

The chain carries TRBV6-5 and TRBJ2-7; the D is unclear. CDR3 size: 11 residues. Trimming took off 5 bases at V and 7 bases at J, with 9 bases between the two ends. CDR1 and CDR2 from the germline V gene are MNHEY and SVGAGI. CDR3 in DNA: TGTGCCAGCAGTCCTGTGGGGGAGCAGTACTTC. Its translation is CASSPVGEQYF.

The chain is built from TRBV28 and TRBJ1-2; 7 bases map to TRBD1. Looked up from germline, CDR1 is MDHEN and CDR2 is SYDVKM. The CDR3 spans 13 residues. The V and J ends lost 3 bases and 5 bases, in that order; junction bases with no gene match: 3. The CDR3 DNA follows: TGTGCCAGCAGTTTGGGGACAGATTATGGCTACACCTTC. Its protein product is CASSLGTDYGYTF.

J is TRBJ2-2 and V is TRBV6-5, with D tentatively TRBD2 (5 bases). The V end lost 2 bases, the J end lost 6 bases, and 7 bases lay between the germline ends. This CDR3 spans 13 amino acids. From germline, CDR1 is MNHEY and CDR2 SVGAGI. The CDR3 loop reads CASSYRGSGELFF. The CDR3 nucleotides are TGTGCCAGCAGTTACCGCGGGTCCGGGGAGCTGTTTTTT.

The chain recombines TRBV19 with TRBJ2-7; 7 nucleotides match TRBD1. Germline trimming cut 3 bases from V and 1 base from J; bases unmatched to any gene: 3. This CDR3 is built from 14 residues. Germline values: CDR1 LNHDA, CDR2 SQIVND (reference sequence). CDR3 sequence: CASSIGTVSYEQYF. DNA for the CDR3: TGTGCCAGTAGTATTGGGACAGTTTCCTACGAGCAGTACTTC.

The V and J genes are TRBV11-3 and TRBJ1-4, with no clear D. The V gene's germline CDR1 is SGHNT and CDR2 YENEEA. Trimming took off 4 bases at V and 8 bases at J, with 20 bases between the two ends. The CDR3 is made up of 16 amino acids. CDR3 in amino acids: CASSYLGGVIGEKLFF. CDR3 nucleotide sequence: TGTGCCAGCAGCTACCTCGGTGGGGTAATCGGCGAAAAACTGTTTTTT.

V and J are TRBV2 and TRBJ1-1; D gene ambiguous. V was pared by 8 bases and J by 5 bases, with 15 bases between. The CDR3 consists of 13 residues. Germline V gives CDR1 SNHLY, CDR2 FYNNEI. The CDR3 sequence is CASGSTIETEAFF. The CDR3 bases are TGTGCCAGCGGGTCTACCATTGAGACTGAAGCTTTCTTT.

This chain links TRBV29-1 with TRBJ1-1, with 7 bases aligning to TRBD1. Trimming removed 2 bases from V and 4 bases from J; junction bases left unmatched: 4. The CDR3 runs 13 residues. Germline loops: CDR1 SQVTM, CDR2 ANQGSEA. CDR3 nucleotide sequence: TGCAGCGTTGAAATACCAGGGGGCACTGAAGCTTTCTTT. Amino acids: CSVEIPGGTEAFF.

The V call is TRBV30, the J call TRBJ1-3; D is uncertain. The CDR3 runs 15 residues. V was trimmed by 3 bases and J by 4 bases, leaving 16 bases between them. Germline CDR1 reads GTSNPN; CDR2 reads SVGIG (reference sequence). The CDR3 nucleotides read TGTGCCTGGAGCCCCAATGTGGGTCGGGGAAACACCATATATTTT. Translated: CAWSPNVGRGNTIYF.